One and the same sample provided the 25 T cell receptor beta chains below, sequenced in a study of blood T cell repertoires in COVID-19. Clones were sequenced by immunoSEQ multiplex PCR, and TCRdb holds only the in-frame ones, with some missing. The sample includes around 150,000 clones, approximately 87% of them seen just once. The sample consisted of peripheral blood. These receptor sequences come from a man aged 50 to 59 with active COVID-19.

In the case of this clone: Other DNA sequences in this sample translate to the same CDR3. V and J are TRBV5-8 and TRBJ2-7; D possibly corresponds to TRBD1 (7 bases). CDR1 is SGHTS and CDR2 is YDEGEE in the germline V gene. The V and J ends lost 0 bases and 3 bases respectively, with 10 bases between them. The CDR3 is 14 amino acids. As DNA, the CDR3 is TGTGCCAGCAGCTTGGGACAGGGACTCTACGAGCAGTACTTC. As protein: CASSLGQGLYEQYF.

J is TRBJ2-1 and V is TRBV19, with D perhaps matching TRBD1 (5 bases). From germline, CDR1 is LNHDA and CDR2 SQIVND (reference sequence). The CDR3 spans 13 residues. Trimming took 5 bases from V and 10 from J, leaving 15 bases between them. The CDR3 here is CASSPRALGEQFF. In nucleotides, the CDR3 is TGTGCCAGTAGTCCCAGGGCGTTGGGAGAGCAGTTCTTC.

The chain joins TRBV9 to TRBJ1-4, with a possible D match to TRBD1 (5 bases). The CDR3 sequence is 14 residues long. V dropped 3 bases and J dropped 5 bases, with 11 bases sitting between them. From germline, CDR1 is SGDLS and CDR2 YYNGEE. This CDR3 reads CASSGDFRNEKLFF. Written as DNA, the CDR3 is TGTGCCAGCAGCGGGGACTTTAGGAATGAAAAACTGTTTTTT.

The J gene is TRBJ2-2, the V gene TRBV29-1; D gene uncertain. V lost 2 bases to trimming and J lost 1 base, with 5 bases between them. The V gene's germline CDR1 is SQVTM and CDR2 ANQGSEA. The CDR3 is 13 amino acids. CDR3 coding DNA: TGCAGCGTTGAAAAGCTGAACACCGGGGAGCTGTTTTTT. This encodes CSVEKLNTGELFF.

This clone is a singleton in its sample. V is TRBV3-1 (or the pseudogene TRBV3-2) and J is TRBJ1-5, with TRBD1 as a possible D gene (5 bases). V lost 1 base and J 6 bases, leaving 7 bases between the germline ends. CDR1 is LGHDT, CDR2 YNNKEL, per germline (reference sequence). This CDR3 comprises 13 residues. CDR3 in amino acids: CASSQGGLQPQHF. Here the CDR3 DNA reads TGTGCCAGCAGCCAAGGGGGCCTTCAGCCCCAGCATTTT.

This chain uses TRBV6-5 with TRBJ2-2; TRBD1 aligns across 8 bases. Germline CDR1 reads MNHEY; CDR2 reads SVGAGI. The trim removed 4 bases at V and 2 bases at J, leaving 3 bases unmatched. The length of the CDR3 is 15 residues. The CDR3, as DNA: TGTGCCAGCAGTTTGGACAGGGTCAACACCGGGGAGCTGTTTTTT. Translated: CASSLDRVNTGELFF.

This clone was detected a few times. The chain recombines TRBV2 with TRBJ1-4, with 11 positions matching TRBD1. The CDR3 totals 15 residues. With V trimmed by 5 bases and J by 8 bases, 7 bases remained unmatched. Germline values: CDR1 SNHLY, CDR2 FYNNEI. This CDR3 is CASSKRGQGVEKLFF. In DNA, the CDR3 is TGTGCCAGCAGTAAAAGGGGACAGGGGGTAGAAAAACTGTTTTTT.

The CDR3 DNA follows: TGTGCCAGCAGTCTAGGATATCAAGAGACCCAGTACTTC. Translated: CASSLGYQETQYF. The chain couples TRBV3-1 (or the pseudogene TRBV3-2) to TRBJ2-5; D remains ambiguous. The CDR3 loop spans 13 amino acids. Germline CDR1 is LGHDT and CDR2 is YNNKEL (reference sequence). Trimming removed 6 bases from V and 2 bases from J, with 10 bases in between.

This clone was counted between two and nine times. The J gene is TRBJ1-6, the V gene TRBV19; 8 bases map to TRBD1. CDR1 and CDR2 from the germline V gene are LNHDA and SQIVND (reference sequence). Unmatched junction bases numbered 24, after V lost 4 bases and J lost 10 bases. The CDR3 consists of 20 residues. The CDR3 is CASSSGAAGGVIMAISPLHF. Written as DNA, the CDR3 is TGTGCCAGTAGTAGCGGTGCGGCAGGGGGCGTGATAATGGCGATCTCACCCCTCCACTTT.

The chain recombines TRBV27 with TRBJ2-2; a possible D gene is TRBD1 (6 bases). This CDR3 has 15 residues. V was shortened by 6 bases and J by 3 bases, with 14 bases between the two germline ends. CDR1 and CDR2 (germline): MNHEY, SMNVEV (reference sequence). The CDR3 coding sequence is TGTGCCAGCAGATCCAGGGGTTCGGACACCGGGGAGCTGTTTTTT. This encodes CASRSRGSDTGELFF.

This clone turned up a few times. The J gene is TRBJ2-7, the V gene TRBV6-2 or TRBV6-3, with D possibly matching TRBD2 (6 bases). The CDR3 sequence is 13 residues long. V dropped 6 bases and J dropped 0 bases, with 9 bases sitting between them. Looked up from germline, CDR1 is MNHEY and CDR2 is SVGEGT. The CDR3 DNA reads as TGTGCCAGCAGCCAGACTAGCTCCTACGAGCAGTACTTC. Its protein product is CASSQTSSYEQYF.

This chain joins TRBV7-9 and TRBJ2-7; 11 bases align to TRBD2. The germline gives CDR1 SEHNR, CDR2 FQNEAQ (reference sequence). The J segment lost 0 bases and the V segment lost 2 bases, leaving 6 bases of the junction unmatched. The CDR3 runs to 17 residues. CDR3 amino acids: CASSLRRLAGRSYEQYF. Here the CDR3 DNA reads TGTGCCAGCAGCTTACGTCGACTAGCGGGGCGCTCCTACGAGCAGTACTTC.

The chain uses TRBV7-8 and TRBJ1-5, with TRBD1 as a possible D gene (5 bases). This CDR3 comprises 17 residues. Looked up from germline, CDR1 is SGHVS and CDR2 is FQNEAQ. V was trimmed by 3 bases and J by 2 bases, leaving 17 bases between them. The CDR3 nucleotides read TGTGCCAGCAGCTTGTTAGGGGCCCTGGGTGGCAATCAGCCCCAGCATTTT. It translates to CASSLLGALGGNQPQHF.

This clone was observed a single time. The chain links TRBV12-5 to TRBJ1-1; D gene ambiguous. Germline CDR1 and CDR2: LGHNT and FRNRAP. V lost 6 bases and J lost 0, with 5 bases in between. The CDR3 covers 12 residues. The CDR3 loop is CASGAVNTEAFF. Here the CDR3 DNA reads TGTGCTAGTGGGGCAGTGAACACTGAAGCTTTCTTT. Full variable domain (remainder filled in from reference TRBV12-5 and TRBJ1-1): DARVTQTPRHKVTEMGQEVTMRCQPILGHNTVFWYRQTMMQGLELLAYFRNRAPLDDSGMPKDRFSAEMPDATLATLKIQPSEPRDSAVYFCASGAVNTEAFFGQGTRLTVV.

Written as DNA, the CDR3 is TGTGCCAGCAGCCTCACCGGGGGGCAGGGCGGCTACACCTTC. It encodes CASSLTGGQGGYTF. The genes are TRBV4-2 and TRBJ1-2; maybe TRBD1 (6 bases). The CDR3 has 14 amino acids. Germline-derived CDR1 and CDR2 are LGHNA and YNFKEQ. The ends were cut back, 4 bases at V and 8 bases at J, with 17 bases in the middle.

The gene calls are TRBV9 and TRBJ2-3; 8 bases map to TRBD2. The trim removed 4 bases at V and 0 bases at J, leaving 4 bases unmatched. Germline V lookup: CDR1 SGDLS, CDR2 YYNGEE. The CDR3 length is 15 residues. This CDR3 is CASSRGGSSTDTQYF. CDR3 DNA: TGTGCCAGCAGCCGCGGGGGGTCTAGCACAGATACGCAGTATTTT.

The chain has TRBV27 and TRBJ1-1, with TRBD1 identical over 10 bases. The CDR3 covers 15 residues. Per the germline V gene, CDR1 is MNHEY and CDR2 is SMNVEV (reference sequence). V gave up 5 bases and J gave up 3 bases; unmatched junction bases: 6. CDR3 nucleotide sequence: TGTGCCAGCAGTCCATTTGGACAGGGGGACACTGAAGCTTTCTTT. Translating gives CASSPFGQGDTEAFF.

J is TRBJ1-2 and V is TRBV4-3, with 10 bases that match TRBD1. V dropped 0 bases and J dropped 4; count of bases not matched to a gene: 2. The CDR3 runs 15 residues. The germline gives CDR1 LGHNA, CDR2 YSLEER. In nucleotides, the CDR3 is TGCGCCAGCAGCCAAGAGACAGGGGGCGCCTATGGCTACACCTTC. This gives the protein CASSQETGGAYGYTF.

This chain links TRBV9 with TRBJ1-1; no clear D. There are 15 residues in the CDR3. V gave up 4 bases and J gave up 0 bases, with 13 bases separating them. In germline, CDR1 is SGDLS, CDR2 YYNGEE. CDR3 region: CASSPGVTVNTEAFF. CDR3 sequence (DNA): TGTGCCAGCAGCCCAGGTGTTACAGTGAACACTGAAGCTTTCTTT.

This chain links TRBV27 with TRBJ2-7; 7 bases fit TRBD1. The CDR3 runs to 13 residues. CDR1 is MNHEY and CDR2 is SMNVEV in the germline V gene (reference sequence). With 4 bases clipped from V and 6 bases from J, the junction kept 6 bases outside the gene matches. This CDR3 reads CASSYTGVSEQYF. The CDR3 DNA follows: TGTGCCAGCAGTTATACAGGGGTTAGCGAGCAGTACTTC.

V and J are TRBV24-1 and TRBJ2-3; possible D gene TRBD2, 6 bases. The CDR3 totals 13 residues. Germline CDR1 is KGHDR and CDR2 is SFDVKD. V lost 2 bases, J lost 4 bases, and 6 bases lay in between. The CDR3 protein is CATSDWGADTQYF. The CDR3 nucleotides are TGTGCCACCAGTGATTGGGGGGCAGATACGCAGTATTTT.

This clone was detected once. The chain joins TRBV2 to TRBJ2-2, with TRBD2 matching 7 bases. CDR3 size: 16 residues. CDR1 is SNHLY, CDR2 FYNNEI, per germline. V was clipped by 7 bases and J by 7 bases; unmatched bases: 15. In DNA, the CDR3 is TGTGCCAGCATCGGTTCGAGCGGGACTTTAGTCGGGGAGCTGTTTTTT. It translates to CASIGSSGTLVGELFF.

This clone was detected a few times. V gene TRBV6-6 combines with J gene TRBJ1-3, with TRBD1 as a possible D gene (5 bases). The CDR3 contains 15 residues. Per germline, CDR1 MNHNY and CDR2 SVGAGI (reference sequence). The V end was cut by 8 bases, the J end by 3 bases, with 17 bases between. The CDR3 protein is CASGDSNRRGNTIYF. CDR3 DNA sequence: TGTGCCAGCGGCGACAGCAACAGGCGTGGAAACACCATATATTTT.

V gene TRBV19 combines with J gene TRBJ1-5; D might be TRBD1 (6 bases). Germline V gene data show CDR1 as LNHDA and CDR2 as SQIVND (reference sequence). Trimming removed 8 bases at V and 6 bases at J, with 14 bases between. CDR3 length equals 13 residues. The DNA of the CDR3 is TGTGCCAGTCGGCAGGGGCTGGGTCAGCCCCAGCATTTT. This encodes CASRQGLGQPQHF. Full variable domain (missing parts from reference TRBV19 and TRBJ1-5): DGGITQSPKYLFRKEGQNVTLSCEQNLNHDAMYWYRQDPGQGLRLIYYSQIVNDFQKGDIAEGYSVSREKKESFPLTVTSAQKNPTAFYLCASRQGLGQPQHFGDGTRLSIL.

The V call is TRBV7-2, the J call TRBJ2-2; a weak D match, TRBD1 (6 bases). The V and J ends lost 7 bases and 0 bases respectively, with 12 bases between them. Germline-derived CDR1 and CDR2 are SGHTA and FQGNSA. This CDR3 is built from 15 residues. The CDR3 region is CASNHRQANTGELFF. DNA for the CDR3: TGTGCCAGCAACCACAGACAGGCGAACACCGGGGAGCTGTTTTTT.